Listed below are T cell receptor beta chains from one sample, sequenced in a study of T cells in Graves' hyperthyroidism and ophthalmopathy. TCRdb redid the calling of the multiplex PCR reads with MiXCR, one entry per CDR3 protein. The sample lists roughly 400,000 distinct CDR3 sequences, around an eighth occurring once. Sequencing was done on a sample of blood. Source of these receptors: a man between 45 and 60 years old with Graves' ophthalmopathy. The CDR3 runs from the conserved cysteine through the conserved F or W. A D gene is named only where the DNA matches it firmly. Rows give clone size only sometimes, using once, few, many, or a class for an expanded clone.

J gene | V gene | D gene | clone size | CDR3 protein | CDR3 DNA
TRBJ2-1 | TRBV5-1 | . | few | CASSLRVGSEQFF | TGCGCCAGCAGCTTAAGGGTAGGGAGTGAGCAGTTCTTC
TRBJ2-2 | TRBV20-1 | . | . | CSARDHSILGTGELFF | TGCAGTGCTAGAGATCACTCAATACTGGGCACCGGGGAGCTGTTTTTT
TRBJ1-1 | TRBV19 | TRBD1 | few | CATRDRMNTEAFF | TGTGCCACCCGGGACAGAATGAACACTGAAGCTTTCTTT
TRBJ2-7 | TRBV6-2/TRBV6-3 | . | many | CASSYVAETSEQYF | TGTGCCAGCAGTTACGTCGCGGAGACTTCCGAGCAGTACTTC
TRBJ1-1 | TRBV24-1 | . | many | CATKGFPRDGKNTEAFF | TGTGCCACCAAGGGGTTCCCGAGGGACGGCAAGAACACTGAAGCTTTCTTT
TRBJ1-2 | TRBV12-3/TRBV12-4 | TRBD1 | many | CASSLGGQSYGYTF | TGTGCCAGCAGTTTAGGGGGACAGTCCTATGGCTACACCTTC
TRBJ2-3 | TRBV5-4 | TRBD1 | few | CASIPRDRGGTQYF | TGTGCCAGCATCCCCAGGGACAGGGGAGGTACGCAGTATTTT
TRBJ2-7 | TRBV12-3/TRBV12-4 | . | many | CASRLGGYEQYF | TGTGCCAGCAGATTAGGAGGATACGAGCAGTACTTC
TRBJ2-1 | TRBV27 | . | many | CASSLSSPSYNEQFF | TGTGCCAGCAGTTTATCTAGCCCCTCCTACAATGAGCAGTTCTTC
TRBJ2-1 | TRBV11-2 | . | many | CASSPRTSSYNEQFF | TGTGCCAGCAGCCCTAGAACTAGCTCCTACAATGAGCAGTTCTTC
TRBJ2-1 | TRBV10-3 | . | . | CAIKIGSSGNEQFF | TGTGCCATCAAGATCGGGAGTTCAGGTAACGAGCAGTTCTTC
TRBJ2-1 | TRBV10-3 | . | . | CAISVLDNEQFF | TGTGCCATCAGTGTGTTGGACAATGAGCAGTTCTTC
TRBJ2-5 | TRBV24-1 | TRBD1 | few | CATSDTGQGPLQETQYF | TGTGCCACCAGTGACACGGGACAGGGGCCCTTACAAGAGACCCAGTACTTC
TRBJ1-4 | TRBV4-1 | TRBD1 | many | CASSQGDRESYEKLFF | TGCGCCAGCAGCCAAGGGGACAGGGAGTCATATGAAAAACTGTTTTTT
TRBJ2-3 | TRBV6-2/TRBV6-3 | TRBD2 | many | CASTYKRTSGKRDTQYF | TGTGCCAGCACCTACAAAAGGACTAGCGGAAAAAGGGATACGCAGTATTTT
TRBJ2-1 | TRBV12-3/TRBV12-4 | . | . | CASSLGDNRRGEQFF | TGTGCCAGCAGTTTAGGGGACAATCGACGAGGGGAGCAGTTCTTC
TRBJ2-7 | TRBV5-8 | TRBD1 | many | CASSPAGQGDNEQYF | TGTGCCAGCAGCCCGGCGGGACAGGGGGACAACGAGCAGTACTTC
TRBJ2-5 | TRBV14 | TRBD2 | . | CASSQDLLTSGVQETQYF | TGTGCCAGCAGCCAAGATCTTCTGACTAGCGGGGTTCAAGAGACCCAGTACTTC
TRBJ2-7 | TRBV2 | . | many | CANRRTQASYEQYF | TGTGCCAACCGCCGGACACAAGCATCCTACGAGCAGTACTTC
TRBJ2-4 | TRBV5-1 | . | many | CASSLDGGNAKNIQYF | TGCGCCAGCAGCTTGGACGGCGGGAATGCCAAAAACATTCAGTACTTC
TRBJ2-3 | TRBV6-2/TRBV6-3 | TRBD2 | few | CASRALAGRDTQYF | TGTGCCAGCAGAGCTCTAGCGGGACGGGATACGCAGTATTTT
TRBJ1-4 | TRBV10-2 | TRBD1 | . | CASRPGTANEKLFF | TGCGCCAGCAGGCCAGGGACAGCTAATGAAAAACTGTTTTTT
TRBJ2-7 | TRBV20-1 | TRBD1 | many | CSATWDSTEQYF | TGCAGTGCTACTTGGGACAGTACCGAGCAGTACTTC